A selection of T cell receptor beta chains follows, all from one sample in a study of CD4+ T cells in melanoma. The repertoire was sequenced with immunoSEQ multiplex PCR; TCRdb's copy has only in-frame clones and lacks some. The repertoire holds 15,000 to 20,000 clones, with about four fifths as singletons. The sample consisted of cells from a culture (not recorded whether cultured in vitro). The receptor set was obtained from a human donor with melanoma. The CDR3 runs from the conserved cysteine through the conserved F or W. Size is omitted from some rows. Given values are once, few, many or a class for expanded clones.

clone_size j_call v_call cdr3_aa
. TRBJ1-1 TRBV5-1 CASSLSGVDTEAFF
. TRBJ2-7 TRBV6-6 CASSPQGLGEQYF
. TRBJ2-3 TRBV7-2 CASSPAGVTDTQYF
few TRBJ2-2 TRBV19 CASRPRTGAVAGELFF
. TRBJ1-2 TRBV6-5 CATLQKGVRDGYTF
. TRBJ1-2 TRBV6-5 CASSYDRHYGYTF
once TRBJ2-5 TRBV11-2 CASTFSEGETQYF
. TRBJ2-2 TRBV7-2 CASSYQARAGGRSGELFF
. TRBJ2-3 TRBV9 CASSGQIGSLGTDTQYF
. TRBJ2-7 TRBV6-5 CASSYSSGYYEQYF
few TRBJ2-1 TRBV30 CALQAGGTSWDEQFF
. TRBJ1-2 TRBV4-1 CASSQDGSYGYTF
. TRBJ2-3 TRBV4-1 CASSPPTGASTDTQYF
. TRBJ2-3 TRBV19 CASSPSQRTDTQYF
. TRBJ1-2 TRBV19 CASSVQGGGRYGYTF